This T cell receptor beta chain appears in the sequencing data of a study of T cell responses to AZD1222 COVID-19 vaccine. Study-wide findings and caveats: Across the whole spike, CD4 TCRs peaked at regions 160-218 and 743-854. Clonal diversity may have been underestimated in mostly white British donors. Seropositive status at baseline applied to only six AZD1222 recipients.

Comments on this clone: No antigen is known for it.

The trim removed 7 bases at V and 7 bases at J, leaving 7 bases unmatched. This CDR3 contains 12 residues. Germline assignment: CDR1 WSHSY and CDR2 SAAADI. Clones were sequenced by immunoSEQ multiplex PCR, and TCRdb holds only the in-frame ones, with some missing. Of 180,000 or so clones listed, 90% to 95% are singletons. The starting material was peripheral blood, obtained on day 0 of AZD1222 vaccination. The chain is built from TRBV10-2 and TRBJ2-7, with TRBD2 matching 7 bases. The receptor's source is an adult in good health. CDR3 DNA sequence: TGCGCCAGCACCCCGACTAGCCGGGAGCAGTACTTC. Its translation: CASTPTSREQYF.